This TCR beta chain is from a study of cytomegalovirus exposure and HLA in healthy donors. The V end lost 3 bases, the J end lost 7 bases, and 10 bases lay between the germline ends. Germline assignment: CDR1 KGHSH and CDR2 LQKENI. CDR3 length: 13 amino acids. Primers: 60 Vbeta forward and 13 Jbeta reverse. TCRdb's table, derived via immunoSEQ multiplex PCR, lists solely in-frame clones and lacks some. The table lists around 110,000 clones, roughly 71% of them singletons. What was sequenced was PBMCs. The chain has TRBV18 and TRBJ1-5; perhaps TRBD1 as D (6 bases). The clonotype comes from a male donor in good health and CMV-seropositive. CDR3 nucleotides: TGTGCCAGCTCACCCGGACAGAAGCAGCCCCAGCATTTT. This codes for CASSPGQKQPQHF.